Given below is one TCR beta chain in context. No antigen is known for it. The time point was: persistent/refractory GD, antithyroid drugs over 5 years with positive TRAb. The authors made the TCR library using RNA they extracted from PBMCs. This entry comes from a study of regulatory T cells in long-lasting Graves disease. Whole-study context: Patients with persistent Graves' disease had over 5 years of antithyroid drugs and persistent TSH receptor antibodies. Points from the study as a whole: Newly diagnosed patients shared 750 to 1,000 public clonotypes; persistent patients shared a few thousand. Persistent-disease Graves' patients showed less TCR diversity than new cases.

V was cut by 6 bases and J by 2 bases, with 17 bases left in between. CDR3 size: 16 residues. Germline CDR1 SNHLY, CDR2 FYNNEI. In building TCR beta libraries, iRepertoire HTBI primers were used together with Arm-PCR of CDR3 regions. Using its own MiXCR run on the multiplex PCR reads, TCRdb lists one record per CDR3 protein. The table has a few hundred thousand distinct CDR3 sequences, less than 30% seen once. The TCR comes from a woman in her 40s with Graves disease. The material was peripheral blood mononuclear cells (PBMCs), obtained when the disease was refractory, from a patient treated with antithyroid drugs. The rearrangement links TRBV2 to TRBJ2-1, with a tentative D call TRBD2 (6 bases). The CDR3 DNA sequence: TGTGCCAGCAGCTTAGGCGGGACGCAACCCTACAATGAGCAGTTCTTC. As protein: CASSLGGTQPYNEQFF.